The entry that follows covers one TCR beta chain sequence. It has no known antigen specificity. Base-call qualities are not available, and no considerably larger clone is one nucleotide away. CDR1 is given as SGHNT and CDR2 as YYREEE, both from the germline V gene (reference sequence). Trimming at the junction amounts to 0 bases on V and 2 bases on J, and the germline ends lie 11 bases apart. The CDR3 measures 16 amino acids from cysteine to phenylalanine. Solely the CDR3 DNA is kept, with 48 bases framed from the first base. Each collaborating institution followed its own protocols to collect whole blood in K2EDTA tubes. For TCRbeta analysis, collaborators shipped samples as frozen whole blood, isolated PBMCs, or DNA extracted from either of those sample types. TCRbeta CDR3 regions were amplified from genomic DNA using the immunoSEQ Assay, a bias-controlled multiplex PCR. Per the source publication's procedure: Nucleated cell counts per sample were estimated from amplification of reference gene primers within the assay. To quantify the absolute abundance of each unique TCRbeta CDR3 rearrangement, sequence reads were collapsed and filtered. Productive Simpson clonality was computed per sample as the square root of Simpson's diversity index over productive rearrangements. The source is immuneACCESS, and TCRdb retained only in-frame sequences with V and J called. Part of the clones is not carried over; for the studies checked, unresolved V genes explain less than half of this, and the remainder is unexplained. V and J calls and clone size come straight from that table; D and trimming were deduced from the DNA. The sample table holds approximately 52,000 clones, of which 80% to 95% were seen once. The ten top clones hold over 13% of the sample.

The data were taken from a study of blood T cell repertoires in COVID-19 (dated by TCRdb to 2020 to 2022). For the wider study: Collaborator samples came from the United States, Italy and Spain and covered acute and convalescent phases of COVID-19. The prospective study material was composed of cDNA or gDNA derived from T cells, B-cell-depleted T cells, or PBMCs. Deeply sampled blood TCRbeta repertoires from subjects exposed to, actively infected with, or recovered from COVID-19 were included in the dataset. The repertoires were made available in a free public database intended to serve as a resource for research on the immune response to SARS-CoV-2. Samples came from the ongoing ImmuneRACE study (first 160 participants) plus 1,254 subjects from 6 global collaborators. A de-identified subject ID, COVID-19 status, age in years and sex were almost always included in the sample metadata. HLA class I and class II types, where available, came from metadata supplied by the sample provider rather than from assay-based typing.

Points the paper makes about the study in general: The amount of clinical and demographic metadata varied by source and participant and was provided uncurated.

Specimen: peripheral blood. This sequence was found in a human donor with active COVID-19. The donor label of this sample is uncertain. The chain is encoded by TRBV5-4 joined to TRBJ2-2, with a tentative D gene TRBD2 over 6 matching bases. The CDR3: CASSLVGGENTGELFF. In nucleotide form, the sequence is TGTGCCAGCAGCTTGGTGGGCGGGGAAAACACCGGGGAGCTGTTTTTT.